The T cell receptor beta chain described here comes from a study of T-cell memory formation after mild COVID-19. TCRdb fed the 5' RACE reads into MiXCR, producing one record per CDR3 protein. Of about 360,000 distinct CDR3 sequences in the sample, 13% to 15% are singletons; the top ten hold approximately 20%. This clonotype was recorded a few times. The sequenced sample consisted of PBMCs or a T cell subset sorted from them (not recorded which). The source of this sequence is a man aged 18 to 29 who had mild COVID-19 (a few samples of this study predate the infection). Cell type and time point are not known.

The CDR3 is CASSLKGAGDNEQFF. CDR3 nucleotides: TGTGCCAGCAGTTTAAAGGGGGCGGGGGACAATGAGCAGTTCTTC. This chain joins TRBV12-3 or TRBV12-4 and TRBJ2-1; D may correspond to TRBD1 or TRBD2 (7 bases each). This CDR3 region has 15 residues. V lost 2 bases and J 5 bases, leaving 13 bases between the germline ends.